The source of this T cell receptor (beta chain) is a study of cytomegalovirus exposure and HLA in healthy donors. The PCR contained 60 Vbeta and 13 Jbeta primers. The table came from immunoSEQ multiplex PCR; TCRdb's copy has only in-frame clones and leaves some out. The sample gives about 100,000 clones, 65% of which show up once; less than 4.5% is in the top ten. This TCR derives from a man aged 30-40 years in good health and CMV-seropositive. What was sequenced was PBMCs.

CDR3 region: CASTPYRQANTEAFF. The CDR3 DNA is TGTGCCAGCACCCCTTACCGACAGGCGAACACTGAAGCTTTCTTT. This chain uses TRBV27 with TRBJ1-1; perhaps TRBD1 as D (6 bases). V was clipped by 7 bases and J by 1 base, with 16 bases between them. Per the germline V gene, CDR1 is MNHEY and CDR2 is SMNVEV (reference sequence). This CDR3 spans 15 amino acids.